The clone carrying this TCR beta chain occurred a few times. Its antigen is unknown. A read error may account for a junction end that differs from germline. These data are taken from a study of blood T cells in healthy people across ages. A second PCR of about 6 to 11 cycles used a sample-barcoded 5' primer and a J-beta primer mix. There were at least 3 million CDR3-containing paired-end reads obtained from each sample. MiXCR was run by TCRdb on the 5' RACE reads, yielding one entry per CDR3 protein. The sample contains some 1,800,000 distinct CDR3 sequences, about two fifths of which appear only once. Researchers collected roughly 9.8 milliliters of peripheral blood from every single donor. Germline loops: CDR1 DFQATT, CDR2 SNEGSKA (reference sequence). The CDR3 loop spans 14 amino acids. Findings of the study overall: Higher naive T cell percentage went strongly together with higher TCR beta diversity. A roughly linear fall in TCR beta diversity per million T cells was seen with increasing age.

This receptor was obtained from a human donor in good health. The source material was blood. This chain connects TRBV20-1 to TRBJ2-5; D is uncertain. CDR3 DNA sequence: TGCAGTGCTGGAGATAGGCGATCCCAAGAGACCCAGTACTTC. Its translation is CSAGDRRSQETQYF.